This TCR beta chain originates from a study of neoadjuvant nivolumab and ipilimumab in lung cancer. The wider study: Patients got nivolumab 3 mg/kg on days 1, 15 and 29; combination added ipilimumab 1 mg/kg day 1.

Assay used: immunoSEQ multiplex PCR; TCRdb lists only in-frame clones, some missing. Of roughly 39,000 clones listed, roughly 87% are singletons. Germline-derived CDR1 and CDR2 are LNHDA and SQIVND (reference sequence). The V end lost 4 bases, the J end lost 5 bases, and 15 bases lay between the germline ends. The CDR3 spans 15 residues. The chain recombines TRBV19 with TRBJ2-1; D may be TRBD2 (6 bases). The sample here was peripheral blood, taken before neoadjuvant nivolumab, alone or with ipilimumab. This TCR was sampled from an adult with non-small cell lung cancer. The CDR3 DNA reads TGTGCCAGTAGTACTCCGCCTAGCGTAAACAATGAGCAGTTCTTC. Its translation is CASSTPPSVNNEQFF.